This T cell receptor (beta chain) was captured by sequencing in a study of T-cell memory formation after mild COVID-19. The CDR3 contains 16 residues. Per the germline V gene, CDR1 is DFQATT and CDR2 is SNEGSKA (reference sequence). V lost 3 bases to trimming and J lost 7 bases; unmatched junction nucleotides: 11. TCRdb reanalysed the 5' RACE reads using MiXCR and keeps one entry per CDR3 protein. Seen here are under 300,000 distinct CDR3 sequences, 8% to 10% observed once, and the top ten hold around a fifth. The receptor was derived from a man between 18 and 35 years old who had mild COVID-19 (a few samples of this study predate the infection). Cell type and time point are not known. The specimen sequenced was PBMCs or a T cell subset sorted from them (not recorded which). The rearrangement joins TRBV20-1 to TRBJ2-6; 8 bases map to TRBD2. In DNA, the CDR3 is TGCAGTGCTAGTGTGACGGGGGGGCTCCCCGCCAACGTCCTGACTTTC. Translating gives CSASVTGGLPANVLTF.